The 9 T cell receptor beta chains below all came from one sample that was sequenced in a study of shared clonotypes between healthy human individuals. Libraries were prepared by immunoSEQ multiplex PCR; TCRdb keeps only in-frame clonotypes and omits some of them. The table lists 2 million or so clones, about 95% of them singletons. Terminally differentiated effector memory CD45RA+ cells were excluded from the naive CD8 cells, which were CD45RO-negative and positively selected for CCR7. Sequenced: naive CD8+ T cells sorted from blood. The receptors were sampled from a young man in good health.

This chain joins TRBV7-6 and TRBJ1-1; D call uncertain. The CDR3 contains 13 residues. Germline CDR1 and CDR2: SGHVS and FNYEAQ. V was cut by 5 bases and J by 11 bases, with 18 bases left in between. In DNA form, the CDR3 reads TGTGCCAGCAGCCCGTCAAATGAAAGAGAGGCTTTCTTT. This codes for CASSPSNEREAFF.

This clone was seen only once. The rearrangement joins TRBV15 to TRBJ2-7, with 11 bases that match TRBD2. After removal of 4 bases from V and 3 bases from J, the junction contained 2 bases not matched to a gene. From germline, CDR1 is LNHNV and CDR2 YYDKDF (reference sequence). This CDR3 has 14 residues. DNA for the CDR3: TGTGCCACCAGCACTACTAGCGGGAGCTACGAGCAGTACTTC. Its protein product is CATSTTSGSYEQYF.

The chain joins TRBV5-1 to TRBJ2-7; D not resolved. The V end was cut by 4 bases, the J end by 0 bases, with 14 bases between. This CDR3 contains 15 residues. Germline V gene lookup returns CDR1 SGHRS and CDR2 YFSETQ. Here the CDR3 DNA reads TGCGCCAGCAGCGACACAGTAACGAGCTCCTACGAGCAGTACTTC. Residues: CASSDTVTSSYEQYF.

This sequence joins TRBV6-1 and TRBJ1-5, with D possibly matching TRBD1 (5 bases). V lost 7 bases, J lost 3 bases, and 16 bases lay in between. The CDR3 has 15 residues. Germline V lookup: CDR1 MNHNS, CDR2 SASEGT. In nucleotides, the CDR3 is TGTGCCAGCACCGAGGGGTCAGGGTTCAATCAGCCCCAGCATTTT. The encoded protein is CASTEGSGFNQPQHF.

This chain uses TRBV29-1 with TRBJ2-1; D possibly corresponds to TRBD2 (5 bases). Germline V lookup: CDR1 SQVTM, CDR2 ANQGSEA. Trimming left V 3 bases short and J 4 bases short, with 13 bases between. This CDR3 contains 14 residues. Here the CDR3 DNA reads TGCAGCGTTGATGGGGAGAGGGATTACAATGAGCAGTTCTTC. Its translation: CSVDGERDYNEQFF.

This clone was detected once. The rearrangement uses TRBV9 and TRBJ1-1; D is uncertain. This CDR3 has 16 amino acids. Germline CDR1 is SGDLS and CDR2 is YYNGEE. The V end was cut by 0 bases, the J end by 1 base, with 13 bases between. CDR3 in amino acids: CASSVGSLGENTEAFF. The DNA of the CDR3 is TGTGCCAGCAGCGTAGGTTCGCTAGGAGAGAACACTGAAGCTTTCTTT.

J is TRBJ2-1 and V is TRBV4-3, with 11 positions matching TRBD2. This CDR3 comprises 16 residues. The V and J ends lost 3 bases and 3 bases, in that order; junction bases with no gene match: 4. CDR1 is LGHNA, CDR2 YSLEER, per germline. CDR3 protein: CASSHDTSGSYNEQFF. CDR3 sequence (DNA): TGCGCCAGCAGCCACGATACTAGCGGGAGCTACAATGAGCAGTTCTTC.

This clone was detected a few times. This chain uses TRBV7-9 with TRBJ1-2; D is perhaps TRBD1 (5 bases). Trimming took off 6 bases at V and 3 bases at J, with 11 bases between the two ends. The germline gives CDR1 SEHNR, CDR2 FQNEAQ (reference sequence). This CDR3 has 13 residues. This CDR3 reads CASSTGTDYGYTF. In nucleotides, the CDR3 is TGTGCCAGCAGTACCGGGACCGACTATGGCTACACCTTC.

This clone was counted once. The chain recombines TRBV15 with TRBJ2-5; tentative D call: TRBD1 (5 bases). The CDR3 loop spans 14 amino acids. Germline assignment: CDR1 LNHNV and CDR2 YYDKDF (reference sequence). The V end lost 8 bases, the J end lost 1 base, and 14 bases lay between the germline ends. The DNA of the CDR3 is TGTGCCACCGCTTCTGGGGCATTCCAAGAGACCCAGTACTTC. Its protein product is CATASGAFQETQYF.